This TCR beta chain was sequenced for a study of blood T cell repertoires in COVID-19. Study context: Sites across the United States, Italy and Spain contributed samples from acute and convalescent COVID-19. Sample material is recorded as cDNA or gDNA derived from T cells, B-cell-depleted T cells, or PBMCs.

The germline V gene has CDR1 LGHDT and CDR2 YNNKEL (reference sequence). V dropped 4 bases and J dropped 5; count of bases not matched to a gene: 9. CDR3 size: 15 residues. Original data processing: Estimates of nucleated cell counts were drawn from the amplification of reference gene primers. This table comes from immunoSEQ multiplex PCR, and its TCRdb copy is limited to in-frame clones, with some not included. V, J and clone size are taken as reported in that table, and D and trimming were inferred from the DNA itself. Of 300,000 or so clones in the sample, approximately 82% were seen once. The sequence derives from a woman in her fifties or sixties with acute or convalescent COVID-19. The rearrangement joins TRBV3-1 (or the pseudogene TRBV3-2) to TRBJ1-2; 8 nucleotides agree with TRBD1. The sample comprised peripheral blood. This CDR3 is CASSPARGRRYGYTF. CDR3 nucleotides: TGTGCCAGCAGCCCAGCCAGGGGGCGCAGGTATGGCTACACCTTC.